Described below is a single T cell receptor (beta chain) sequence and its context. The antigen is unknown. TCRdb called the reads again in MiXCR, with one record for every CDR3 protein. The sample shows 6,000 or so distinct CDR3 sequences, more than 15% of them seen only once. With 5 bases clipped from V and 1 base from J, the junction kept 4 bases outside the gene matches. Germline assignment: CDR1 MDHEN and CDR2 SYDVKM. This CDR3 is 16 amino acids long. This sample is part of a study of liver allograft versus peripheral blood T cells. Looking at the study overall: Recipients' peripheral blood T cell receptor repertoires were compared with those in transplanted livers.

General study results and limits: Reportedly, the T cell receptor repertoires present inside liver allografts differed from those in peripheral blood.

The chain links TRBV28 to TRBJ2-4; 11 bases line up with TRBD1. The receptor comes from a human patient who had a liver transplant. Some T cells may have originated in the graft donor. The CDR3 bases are TGTGCCAGCAGTCCCGGACAGGGGGCGGCCAAAAACATTCAGTACTTC. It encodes CASSPGQGAAKNIQYF.